The sequence of this TCR beta chain was determined in a study of shared clonotypes between healthy human individuals (dated by TCRdb to the early 2020s). At the level of the whole study: The cohort comprised a couple of women and a few men aged 18 to 49 years. For each donor, CD4 naive and CD4 memory were each given three plates, CD8 naive was given two plates, and CD8 memory was given one plate. The study deeply sequenced blood TCR repertoires of about 5 healthy adults to estimate repertoire size and the extent of clonotype sharing between individuals. Different laboratories and diverse techniques were used to prepare libraries and sequence TCR repertoires, to increase sequencing depth and limit assay-specific biases. Per donor, leukapheresis produced somewhere between about 0.9 and 9 billion PBMCs.

The germline V gene sets CDR1 to SGHDT and CDR2 to YYEEEE. The V end gives up 4 bases and the J end 5 bases, leaving 6 bases in the junction not matched to a gene. From its cysteine to its phenylalanine, the CDR3 spans 15 amino acids. Only the CDR3 DNA stays, 45 bases, in frame from base 1. The full study reports these points: Pairwise subsampling led to the expectation that sequencing depth would affect the degree of clonotype sharing among donors. Rarefaction of sorted-subset datasets indicated incomplete sequencing despite the large sequencing depth. Compared with non-shared clonotypes, the clonotypes found in all four sorted-subset donors had higher generation probabilities. Because the study included a small number of donors, the genetic and exposure-history diversity represented was limited. Estimated clonotype richness was generally larger for naive than for memory subsets. Sampling was restricted to blood, and TCR repertoires in tissue are likely to differ from TCR repertoires in blood. Across a few donors, 5% to 6% of naive CD4, approximately 3.6% of naive CD8, approximately 2.5% of memory CD4, and roughly 0.41% of memory CD8 clonotypes were shared.

As for this clone: It has no known antigen specificity. Per-base quality was not reported, and no clone a single base away is much larger than it.

Donors were healthy HIV-negative adults with no recently reported acute infections or vaccinations. Every donor was a Caucasian adult living in Nashville, Tennessee, USA. CD4+ T cells were enriched through magnetic negative selection, after which naive cells were positively selected on CD45RA and the remaining negative fraction served as the memory subset. Blood was obtained by leukapheresis, after which PBMCs were separated by Ficoll-Histopaque density gradient centrifugation and cryopreserved in liquid nitrogen vapor phase. Purity and quantity of every magnetically sorted T cell population were checked by analytical flow cytometry. Each sorted fraction had its genomic DNA isolated and then quantified by UV absorbance on a Nanodrop 2000c. Using the deep immunoSEQ assay, TCR CDR3 regions were amplified from genomic DNA by multiplex PCR. Genomic DNA extracted from each cell subset was distributed evenly over all wells of several immunoSEQ 96-well plates, and each plate served as one replicate. Each replicate PCR for sorted subsets received about 0.2 ug genomic DNA, equal to some 32,000 T cell genomes. Purified libraries were measured with a Qubit 3.0 fluorometer, size-checked on a Bioanalyzer 2100, and measured again with the KAPA Library Quantification kit. A separate single-read 150-cycle Illumina NextSeq 550 flow cell was used to sequence each immunoSEQ 96-well plate. The study's processing was this. Because only junctional sequences without quality scores were contained in the immunoSEQ output, filtering matching that applied to full-length reads could not be performed. Sequences were annotated with PyIR, a Python wrapper for IgBLAST v1.9, using IMGT germline references to assign V/J genes and CDR3. Reads were removed for weak V/J assignments (E-value above 1e-6), missing CDR3, stop codons, out-of-frame junctions, or ambiguous translated residues. A V3J clonotype was defined by an identical inferred V gene, J gene, and CDR3 amino acid sequence. Percentage overlap between repertoires was computed as shared unique clonotypes divided by the size of the smaller repertoire. Richness of each repertoire was evaluated using RTK rarefaction, the Chao1 estimator, and Recon v2.1 estimates of unobserved clonotypes. Generation probabilities for all TCRbeta clonotypes obtained by the gDNA method from a handful of donors were computed using OLGA. The source is immuneACCESS, and TCRdb retained only in-frame sequences with V and J called. Part of the clones is not carried over; for the studies checked, unresolved V genes explain less than half of this, and the remainder is unexplained. Clone size and the V and J calls come from that table; the DNA yielded D and trimming. Counted in this sample were approximately 500,000 clones; about 95% of them appeared once. The ten largest account for approximately 0.062% of the sample.

The specimen was naive CD4+ T cells sorted from blood. Taken with the paper, the label for cell subset or site translates to: CD45RA+ positively selected. The rearrangement joined TRBV5-6 to TRBJ1-6; TRBD1 aligns with 7 central bases. The origin of this receptor is a young woman in good health. This receptor has the CDR3 CASSPGDRDNSPLHF. The nucleotide sequence reads TGTGCCAGCAGCCCCGGGGACAGAGATAATTCACCCCTCCACTTT.